The text below deals with one T cell receptor (beta chain). The germline gives CDR1 MDHEN, CDR2 SYDVKM. V shed 6 bases and J shed 4 bases, with 15 bases lying between them. The CDR3 length is 14 residues. The naive CD8 fraction comprised CD45RO-negative cells positively selected for CCR7 and excluded terminally differentiated effector memory CD45RA+ cells. The table came from immunoSEQ multiplex PCR; TCRdb's copy has only in-frame clones and leaves some out. The sample includes about 2.1 million clones, 90% to 95% of them seen just once. This entry belongs to a study of shared clonotypes between healthy human individuals.

The TCR was taken from a man between 18 and 29 years old in good health. Some clones in this sample may be carry-over from other donors' samples. The sample consisted of naive CD8+ T cells from PBMCs. V gene TRBV28 combines with J gene TRBJ1-1; perhaps TRBD1 as D (6 bases). The CDR3 spells CASRPGQRVTEAFF. The DNA of the CDR3 is TGTGCCAGCAGGCCGGGACAACGGGTCACTGAAGCTTTCTTT.